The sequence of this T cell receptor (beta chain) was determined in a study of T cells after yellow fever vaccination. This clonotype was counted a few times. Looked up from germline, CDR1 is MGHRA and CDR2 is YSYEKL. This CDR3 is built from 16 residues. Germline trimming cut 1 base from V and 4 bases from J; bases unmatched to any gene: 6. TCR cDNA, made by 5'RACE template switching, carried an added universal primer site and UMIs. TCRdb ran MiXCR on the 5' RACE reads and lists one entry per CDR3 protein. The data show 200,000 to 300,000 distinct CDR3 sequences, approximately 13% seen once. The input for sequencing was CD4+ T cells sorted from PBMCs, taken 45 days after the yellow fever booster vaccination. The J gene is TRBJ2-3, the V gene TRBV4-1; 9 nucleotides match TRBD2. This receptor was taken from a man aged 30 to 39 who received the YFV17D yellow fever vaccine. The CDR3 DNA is TGCGCCAGCAGCCAAGTCATAGCGGGAGTCGCAGATACGCAGTATTTT. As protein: CASSQVIAGVADTQYF.